The count of the clone carrying this T cell receptor beta chain is one. Trimming took off 4 bases at V and 5 bases at J, with 12 bases between the two ends. The length of the CDR3 is 14 residues. The germline V gene has CDR1 SGHRS and CDR2 YFSETQ. Original handling: Reference gene primer amplification gave nucleated cell count estimates. Profiled with immunoSEQ multiplex PCR; TCRdb holds only in-frame clones, not every one. V, J and clone size derive from that table, while D and trimming were established from the DNA sequence. The data contain about 140,000 clones, about 91% of them singletons. The data are from a study of blood T cell repertoires in COVID-19. Study-level background: Samples representing acute and convalescent COVID-19 were sourced from the United States, Italy and Spain. The cDNA or gDNA used as material had been derived from T cells, B-cell-depleted T cells, or PBMCs.

The chain carries TRBV5-1 and TRBJ1-4, with D tentatively TRBD1 (5 bases). The sequenced material came from peripheral blood. This clonotype was sampled from a human donor in a cohort sampled during active COVID-19. This chain's CDR3 is CASSQGIPNEKLFF. The DNA of the CDR3 is TGCGCCAGCAGCCAGGGAATTCCCAATGAAAAACTGTTTTTT.